The rows below give T cell receptor beta chains drawn from one sample of a study of T cell repertoires in cytomegalovirus infection. TCRdb passed the reads through MiXCR, listing each CDR3 protein once. The sample lists about 890,000 distinct CDR3 sequences, 31% seen once, with around an eighth in the top ten. For these receptors, no antigen is known. The source material was cultured CD8+ T cells from PBMCs, sampled from culture after CMV antigen stimulation. These TCRs come from a human donor in good health (CMV status not recorded). Some clones in this sample may be carry-over from other donors' samples. Both conserved end residues are part of each CDR3. D genes are given only for firm matches. The size field is filled for only some rows; it gives once, few, many or a size class.

D	size	J	V	length	CDR3	DNA
.	.	TRBJ2-7	TRBV4-1	15	CASSQDEGTAYEQYF	TGCGCCAGCAGCCAAGATGAGGGGACGGCCTACGAGCAGTACTTC
.	.	TRBJ2-3	TRBV11-3	15	CASSLGQGPADTQYF	TGTGCCAGCAGCTTGGGGCAGGGTCCAGCAGATACGCAGTATTTT
TRBD1	.	TRBJ1-5	TRBV27	16	CASSLDGTGVNQPQHF	TGTGCCAGCAGTTTAGACGGGACAGGGGTCAATCAGCCCCAGCATTTT
TRBD1	.	TRBJ1-4	TRBV20-1	15	CSGRDRGLTNEKLFF	TGCAGTGGCAGGGACAGGGGGCTGACTAATGAAAAACTGTTTTTT
.	.	TRBJ1-1	TRBV7-6	13	CASSGLVGTEAFF	TGTGCCAGCAGCGGCCTGGTGGGTACTGAAGCTTTCTTT
.	.	TRBJ2-1	TRBV6-2/TRBV6-3	13	CANRLNSYNEQFF	TGTGCCAACAGACTCAACTCCTACAATGAGCAGTTCTTC
.	.	TRBJ1-2	TRBV12-3/TRBV12-4	15	CASSRPGGAAYGYTF	TGTGCCAGCAGCCGCCCGGGGGGGGCAGCATATGGCTACACCTTC
.	many	TRBJ1-2	TRBV7-2	15	CASSSSGQGNYGYTF	TGTGCCAGCAGCTCTTCAGGGCAGGGGAACTATGGCTACACCTTC
.	few	TRBJ1-2	TRBV7-2	15	CASSSRDVLDYGYTF	TGTGCCAGCAGCTCTCGGGACGTCTTGGACTATGGCTACACCTTC
.	.	TRBJ2-4	TRBV6-1	19	CASRLYRQILRGAKNIQYF	TGTGCCAGCAGGCTTTACAGGCAAATACTTCGAGGGGCCAAAAACATTCAGTACTTC
TRBD1	once	TRBJ1-5	TRBV12-3/TRBV12-4	16	CASSFWGQGRNQPQHF	TGTGCCAGCAGTTTTTGGGGACAGGGTCGAAATCAGCCCCAGCATTTT
TRBD2	few	TRBJ2-3	TRBV7-6	16	CASSSLAGSSTDTQYF	TGTGCCAGCAGCTCCCTAGCGGGGTCTAGCACAGATACGCAGTATTTT
.	few	TRBJ2-1	TRBV6-2/TRBV6-3	13	CASRQGPYNEQFF	TGTGCCAGCAGACAGGGCCCCTACAATGAGCAGTTCTTC
TRBD1	few	TRBJ2-7	TRBV7-9	17	CASSLAFRQGRRYEQYF	TGTGCCAGCAGCTTAGCGTTCCGACAGGGGAGGCGATACGAGCAGTACTTC
.	many	TRBJ2-7	TRBV7-8	14	CASSMDTGAYEQYF	TGTGCCAGCAGCATGGACACCGGAGCCTACGAGCAGTACTTC
.	.	TRBJ1-1	TRBV19	14	CASSIPTRRTEAFF	TGTGCCAGTAGTATCCCGACCCGAAGAACTGAAGCTTTCTTT
TRBD2	.	TRBJ2-1	TRBV4-3	18	CASSHFPAAGGSYNEQFF	TGCGCCAGCAGCCACTTCCCGGCGGCGGGGGGTTCCTACAATGAGCAGTTCTTC
.	.	TRBJ2-2	TRBV29-1	14	CSVVFRVSLGELFF	TGCAGCGTTGTGTTCAGGGTCTCTTTAGGGGAGCTGTTTTTT
.	.	TRBJ2-3	TRBV7-9	15	CASSFPVTGTDTQYF	TGTGCCAGCAGCTTTCCCGTGACTGGCACAGATACGCAGTATTTT
.	few	TRBJ2-7	TRBV12-3/TRBV12-4	14	CASSFGGTAYEQYF	TGTGCCAGCAGTTTCGGGGGTACAGCCTACGAGCAGTACTTC